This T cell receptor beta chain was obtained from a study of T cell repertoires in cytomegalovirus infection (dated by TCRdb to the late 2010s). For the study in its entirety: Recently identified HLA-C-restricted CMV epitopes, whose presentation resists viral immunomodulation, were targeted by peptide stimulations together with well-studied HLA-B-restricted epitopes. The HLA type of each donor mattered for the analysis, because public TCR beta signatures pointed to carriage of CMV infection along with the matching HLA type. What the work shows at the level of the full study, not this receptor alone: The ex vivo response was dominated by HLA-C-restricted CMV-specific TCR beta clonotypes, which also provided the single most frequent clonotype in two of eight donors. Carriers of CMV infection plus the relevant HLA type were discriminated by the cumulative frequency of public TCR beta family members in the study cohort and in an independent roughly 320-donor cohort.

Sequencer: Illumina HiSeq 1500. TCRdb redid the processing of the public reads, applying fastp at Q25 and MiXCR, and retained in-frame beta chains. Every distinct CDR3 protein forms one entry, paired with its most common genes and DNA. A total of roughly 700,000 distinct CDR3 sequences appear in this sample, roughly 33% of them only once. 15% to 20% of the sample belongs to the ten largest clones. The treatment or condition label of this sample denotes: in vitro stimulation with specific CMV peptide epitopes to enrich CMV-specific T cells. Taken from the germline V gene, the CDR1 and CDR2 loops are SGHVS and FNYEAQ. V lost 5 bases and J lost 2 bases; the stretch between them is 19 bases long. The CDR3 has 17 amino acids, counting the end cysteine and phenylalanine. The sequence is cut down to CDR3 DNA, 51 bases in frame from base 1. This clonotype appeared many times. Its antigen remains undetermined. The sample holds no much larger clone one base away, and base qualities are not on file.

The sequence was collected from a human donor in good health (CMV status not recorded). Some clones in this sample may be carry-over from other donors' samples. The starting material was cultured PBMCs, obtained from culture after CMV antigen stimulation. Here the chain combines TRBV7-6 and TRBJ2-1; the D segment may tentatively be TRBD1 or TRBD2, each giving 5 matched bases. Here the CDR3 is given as CASSPTPGPPTYNEQFF. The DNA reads TGTGCCAGCAGCCCGACTCCGGGGCCGCCCACCTACAATGAGCAGTTCTTC.